This TCR beta chain comes out of a study of blood T cell repertoires in COVID-19. Study-wide background: T cells, B-cell-depleted T cells, or PBMCs supplied cDNA or gDNA.

Sequenced by immunoSEQ multiplex PCR; TCRdb stores in-frame clones only, minus some. The table lists over 200,000 clones, 80% to 90% of them singletons. The germline CDR1 and CDR2 sequences are SNHLY and FYNNEI. The CDR3 consists of 19 residues. J was trimmed by 2 bases and V by 1 base; bases with no gene match: 16. The study drew participants aged about 18 to 95 years from 20 to 30 US areas. Each participant's cohort was designated according to participant-reported clinical history. Exposed enrollees encountered a COVID-19 case at some point within 2 weeks before study entry. Material for sequencing was PBMCs or T cells enriched from blood (not recorded which). The receptor's source is a woman between 25 and 40 years old who had been exposed to COVID-19. The gene calls are TRBV2 and TRBJ1-1, with 7 bases matching TRBD1. CDR3 coding DNA: TGTGCCAGCAGTGAAGAGGCCTGGACAGGTTGGGGCGGTAACACTGAAGCTTTCTTT. Its translation: CASSEEAWTGWGGNTEAFF. Supplemented by reference TRBV2 and TRBJ1-1, the full variable domain reads EPEVTQTPSHQVTQMGQEVILRCVPISNHLYFYWYRQILGQKVEFLVSFYNNEISEKSEIFDDQFSVERPDGSNFTLKIRSTKLEDSAMYFCASSEEAWTGWGGNTEAFFGQGTRLTVV.